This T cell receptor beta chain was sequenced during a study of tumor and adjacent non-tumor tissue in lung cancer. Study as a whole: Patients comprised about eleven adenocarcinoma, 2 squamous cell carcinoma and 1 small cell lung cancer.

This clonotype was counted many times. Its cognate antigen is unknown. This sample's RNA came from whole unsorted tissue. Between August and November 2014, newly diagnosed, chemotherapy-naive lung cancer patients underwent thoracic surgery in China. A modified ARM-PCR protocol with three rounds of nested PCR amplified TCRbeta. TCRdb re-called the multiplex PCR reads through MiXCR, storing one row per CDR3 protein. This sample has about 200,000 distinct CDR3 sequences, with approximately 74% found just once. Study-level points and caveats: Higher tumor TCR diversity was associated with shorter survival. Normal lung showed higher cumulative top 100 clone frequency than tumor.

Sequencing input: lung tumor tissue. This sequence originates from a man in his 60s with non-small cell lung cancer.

CDR3 sequence (DNA): TGCGCCAGCAGTGAGCTGGCGGGAGTAAACGAGCAGTACTTC. It is translated as CASSELAGVNEQYF. This rearrangement joins TRBV10-2 to TRBJ2-7, with 7 bases lining up with TRBD2. The ends lost 2 bases at V and 5 bases at J; junction bases unmatched: 6. The CDR3 covers 14 residues. Germline loops: CDR1 WSHSY, CDR2 SAAADI.